This T cell receptor beta chain was profiled in a study of blood T cell repertoires in COVID-19. About the research overall: Acute and convalescent COVID-19 specimens originated in the United States, Italy and Spain. PBMCs, B-cell-depleted T cells, or T cells provided the cDNA or gDNA that made up the material.

V lost 1 base to trimming and J lost 9 bases; unmatched junction nucleotides: 4. This CDR3 is 12 amino acids long. The germline V gene encodes CDR1 GTSNPN and CDR2 SVGIG (reference sequence). Original methodology: Cell counts per sample came from amplifying reference gene primers. TCRdb's table, derived via immunoSEQ multiplex PCR, lists solely in-frame clones and lacks some. V and J calls and clone size are copied from that table; D and trimming were computed from the DNA. The table lists 150,000 to 200,000 clones, roughly four fifths of them singletons. What was sequenced was peripheral blood. V gene TRBV30 combines with J gene TRBJ2-7; 9 bases are shared with TRBD1. This receptor was taken from a man between 65 and 85 years old who had recovered from COVID-19. The CDR3 DNA sequence: TGTGCCTGGAGTGGACAGGGGGGCGTGCAGTACTTC. This sequence encodes CAWSGQGGVQYF.